The TCR beta chain under discussion was sequenced for a study of cytomegalovirus exposure and HLA in healthy donors. About the study: In an early release, HLA-typed donors contributed some 82 million unique TCR sequences. Study-level findings and limits: TCR association rates varied by HLA locus in a later analysis, with DRB1 highest and HLA-C lowest.

Primers included in the PCR were 60 Vbeta and 13 Jbeta primers. Profiled with immunoSEQ multiplex PCR; TCRdb holds only in-frame clones, not every one. Of 150,000 or so clones listed, 60% to 80% are singletons. V gave up 5 bases and J gave up 11 bases, with 16 bases separating them. The CDR3 contains 13 residues. CDR1 LNHDA and CDR2 SQIVND come from the germline V gene (reference sequence). In this sample, this clone turned up once. What it binds is not known. The clonotype was recovered from a woman aged 40 to 49 in good health and CMV-seronegative. Material for sequencing was PBMCs. This chain connects TRBV19 to TRBJ1-5; D ambiguous. CDR3 DNA: TGTGCCAGTAGTGTTCCCCCCCAGAGGGCCCAGCATTTT. Protein: CASSVPPQRAQHF. The full variable domain, its missing parts supplied by reference TRBV19 and TRBJ1-5, is DGGITQSPKYLFRKEGQNVTLSCEQNLNHDAMYWYRQDPGQGLRLIYYSQIVNDFQKGDIAEGYSVSREKKESFPLTVTSAQKNPTAFYLCASSVPPQRAQHFGDGTRLSIL.